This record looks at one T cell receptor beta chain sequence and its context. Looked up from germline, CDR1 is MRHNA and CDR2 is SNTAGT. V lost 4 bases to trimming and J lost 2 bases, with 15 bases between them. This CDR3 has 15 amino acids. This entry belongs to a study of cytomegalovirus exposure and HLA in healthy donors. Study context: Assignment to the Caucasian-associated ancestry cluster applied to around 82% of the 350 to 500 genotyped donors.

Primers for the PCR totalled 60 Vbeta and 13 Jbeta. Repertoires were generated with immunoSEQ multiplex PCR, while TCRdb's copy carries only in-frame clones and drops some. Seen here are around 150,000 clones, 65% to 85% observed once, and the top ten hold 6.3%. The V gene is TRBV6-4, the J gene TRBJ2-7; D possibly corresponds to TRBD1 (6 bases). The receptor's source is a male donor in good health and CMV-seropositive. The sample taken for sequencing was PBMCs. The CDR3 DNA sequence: TGTGCCAGCAGTGGGCAGGGGTTAGTAGCCTACGAGCAGTACTTC. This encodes CASSGQGLVAYEQYF.